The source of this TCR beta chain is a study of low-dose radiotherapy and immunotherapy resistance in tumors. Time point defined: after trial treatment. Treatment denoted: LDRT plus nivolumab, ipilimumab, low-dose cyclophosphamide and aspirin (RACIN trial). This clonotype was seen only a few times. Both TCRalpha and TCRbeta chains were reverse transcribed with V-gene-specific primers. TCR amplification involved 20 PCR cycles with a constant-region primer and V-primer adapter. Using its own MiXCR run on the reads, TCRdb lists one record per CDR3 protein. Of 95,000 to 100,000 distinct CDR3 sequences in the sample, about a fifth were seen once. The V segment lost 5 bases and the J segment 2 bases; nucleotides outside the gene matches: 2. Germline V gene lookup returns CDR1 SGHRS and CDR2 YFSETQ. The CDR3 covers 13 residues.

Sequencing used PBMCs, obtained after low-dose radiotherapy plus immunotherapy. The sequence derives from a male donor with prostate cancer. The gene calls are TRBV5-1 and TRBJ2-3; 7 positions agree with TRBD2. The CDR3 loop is CASRAGNTDTQYF. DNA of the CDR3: TGCGCCAGCAGAGCGGGGAACACAGATACGCAGTATTTT. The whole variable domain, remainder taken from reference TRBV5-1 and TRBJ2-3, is KAGVTQTPRYLIKTRGQQVTLSCSPISGHRSVSWYQQTPGQGLQFLFEYFSETQRNKGNFPGRFSGRQFSNSRSEMNVSTLELGDSALYLCASRAGNTDTQYFGPGTRLTVL.